This T cell receptor beta chain was identified in a study of cytomegalovirus exposure and HLA in healthy donors. Turning to this clone: The antigen is undetermined.

The primer mix had 60 Vbeta and 13 Jbeta primers. Clones were sequenced by immunoSEQ multiplex PCR, and TCRdb holds only the in-frame ones, with some missing. This table holds 90,000 to 150,000 clones, 63% found once. The CDR3 loop spans 20 amino acids. Looked up from germline, CDR1 is SGDLS and CDR2 is YYNGEE. Unmatched junction bases numbered 15, after V lost 0 bases and J lost 6 bases. General study points: Some TCR beta chains (about 180 of them) were listed as cytomegalovirus-associated. Later analysis suggested most CMV-associated TCR beta chains were HLA-restricted.

The genes are TRBV9 and TRBJ2-3; 14 bases are a match to TRBD2. The specimen sequenced was PBMCs. This receptor was identified in a middle-aged man in good health and CMV-seropositive. For the CDR3, the DNA is TGTGCCAGCAGCGTAGGAACCGGGACTAGCGGGAGAGCACGCCCGGATACGCAGTATTTT. Protein: CASSVGTGTSGRARPDTQYF.